These T cell receptor beta chains were read from a single sample in a study of blood T cell repertoires in COVID-19. Produced via immunoSEQ multiplex PCR; TCRdb's table is partial and in-frame only. The sample carries roughly 250,000 clones, 80% to 90% recorded once. Material: PBMCs or T cells enriched from blood (not recorded which). These TCRs come from a woman aged 45-59 years who had recovered from COVID-19. Both conserved end residues are part of each CDR3. D genes are given only for firm matches. Clone size is not always given. Where it is, it says once, few, many or a class for expanded clones.

j_gene	abundance	d_gene	v_gene	CDR3aa	CDR3nt
TRBJ2-1	once	NA	TRBV7-9	CASSLVGEQFF	TGTGCCAGCAGCTTAGTCGGTGAGCAGTTCTTC
TRBJ1-5	NA	TRBD1	TRBV7-8	CASSLRDRGTNSNQPQHF	TGTGCCAGCAGCTTACGGGACAGGGGAACAAATAGCAATCAGCCCCAGCATTTT
TRBJ2-1	NA	TRBD2	TRBV10-1	CASSGSSGNHEQFF	TGCGCCAGCAGTGGTTCTAGCGGGAACCATGAGCAGTTCTTC
TRBJ2-3	NA	TRBD2	TRBV6-5	CAGKAGSTDTQYF	TGTGCCGGCAAAGCGGGAAGCACAGATACGCAGTATTTT
TRBJ1-6	few	TRBD1	TRBV5-1	CASSAGQGNNSPLHF	TGCGCCAGCAGCGCGGGACAGGGGAATAATTCACCCCTCCACTTT
TRBJ1-1	once	NA	TRBV6-1	CASSGAAGTKNTEAFF	TGTGCCAGCAGTGGCGCCGCCGGGACAAAAAACACTGAAGCTTTCTTT
TRBJ2-1	NA	TRBD1	TRBV19	CATRGGPGFYNEQFF	TGTGCCACCCGAGGGGGCCCAGGGTTTTACAATGAGCAGTTCTTC
TRBJ2-7	NA	TRBD1	TRBV5-1	CASRSGTVSYEQYF	TGCGCCAGCAGATCCGGGACAGTATCCTACGAGCAGTACTTC
TRBJ2-1	NA	NA	TRBV4-1	CASSPRATSYNEQFF	TGCGCCAGCAGCCCCCGTGCGACATCCTACAATGAGCAGTTCTTC
TRBJ2-7	NA	TRBD2	TRBV7-9	CASSPRTSGRGGYEQYF	TGTGCCAGCAGCCCCAGGACTAGCGGGAGAGGTGGTTACGAGCAGTACTTC
TRBJ2-3	NA	NA	TRBV7-6	CASSPLEAPDTQYF	TGTGCCAGCAGCCCACTCGAGGCCCCAGATACGCAGTATTTT
TRBJ1-4	NA	NA	TRBV7-2	CASSLGGRTNEKLFF	TGTGCCAGCAGCTTGGGGGGGCGGACTAATGAAAAACTGTTTTTT
TRBJ2-2	NA	TRBD2	TRBV5-4	CASSFASGTNTGELFF	TGTGCCAGCAGCTTTGCTAGCGGCACGAACACCGGGGAGCTGTTTTTT
TRBJ2-2	once	TRBD2	TRBV9	CASSVRGGGLANTGELFF	TGTGCCAGCAGCGTAAGAGGAGGGGGACTAGCTAACACCGGGGAGCTGTTTTTT
TRBJ2-4	few	TRBD2	TRBV5-6	CASSLELGTSGLQYF	TGTGCCAGCAGCTTGGAACTTGGGACTAGCGGCCTTCAGTACTTC
TRBJ2-7	NA	NA	TRBV6-1	CASSEKRLYEQYF	TGTGCCAGCAGTGAAAAGCGCTTGTACGAGCAGTACTTC
TRBJ1-3	NA	NA	TRBV19	CASSGVGSGNTIYF	TGTGCCAGTAGCGGGGTGGGCTCTGGAAACACCATATATTTT
TRBJ1-2	NA	TRBD1	TRBV7-9	CASSKGRDRLYGYTF	TGTGCCAGCAGCAAAGGCCGGGACAGACTCTATGGCTACACCTTC
TRBJ2-3	NA	NA	TRBV24-1	CATSAQGITDTQYF	TGTGCCACCAGTGCGCAGGGAATCACAGATACGCAGTATTTT
TRBJ2-6	NA	NA	TRBV7-6	CASSRTLSGANVLTF	TGTGCCAGCAGCCGGACACTTTCTGGGGCCAACGTCCTGACTTTC
TRBJ2-5	once	NA	TRBV7-9	CASSLGGLQETQYF	TGTGCCAGCAGCTTAGGGGGCCTCCAAGAGACCCAGTACTTC
TRBJ1-1	NA	NA	TRBV6-5	CASTTGKTEAFF	TGTGCCAGCACCACAGGGAAAACTGAAGCTTTCTTT